The 29 T cell receptor beta chains below all came from one sample that was sequenced in a study of OX40 agonist ivuxolimab in advanced cancers. TCRdb's copy holds only in-frame clones and misses some; the assay was immunoSEQ multiplex PCR. The sample has around 70,000 clones, just under 85% seen once. Sequencing was performed on CD4+ or CD8+ T cells sorted from blood, taken in a trial of the OX40 agonist ivuxolimab. Receptors were obtained from an adult with an advanced solid tumor such as melanoma, head and neck, liver or kidney cancer.

V gene TRBV6-5 combines with J gene TRBJ2-5, with 8 bases aligning to TRBD1. Germline V gene lookup returns CDR1 MNHEY and CDR2 SVGAGI. CDR3 length: 15 residues. V lost 0 bases to trimming and J lost 5 bases; unmatched junction nucleotides: 5. This CDR3 reads CASSYSTGESETQYF. The CDR3 region has the DNA TGTGCCAGCAGTTACTCGACAGGGGAAAGTGAGACCCAGTACTTC.

V and J are TRBV7-2 and TRBJ2-2, with a possible D match to TRBD1 (5 bases). V lost 5 bases to trimming and J lost 6 bases, with 10 bases between them. CDR3 size: 13 residues. Looked up from germline, CDR1 is SGHTA and CDR2 is FQGNSA. The CDR3 nucleotides are TGTGCCAGCAGCCCCGCAGGGTCCGGGGAGCTGTTTTTT. Its translation: CASSPAGSGELFF. Using reference TRBV7-2 and TRBJ2-2 for the parts outside the CDR3, the full variable domain is GAGVSQSPSNKVTEKGKDVELRCDPISGHTALYWYRQSLGQGLEFLIYFQGNSAPDKSGLPSDRFSAERTGGSVSTLTIQRTQQEDSAVYLCASSPAGSGELFFGEGSRLTVL.

The rearrangement links TRBV9 to TRBJ2-7; D is perhaps TRBD2 (6 bases). Germline V gene data show CDR1 as SGDLS and CDR2 as YYNGEE. The CDR3 extends over 15 amino acids. The V and J ends lost 4 bases and 0 bases respectively, with 14 bases between them. The CDR3 DNA reads TGTGCCAGCAGCCCCCCCAGCGGGCTCTCCTACGAGCAGTACTTC. As protein: CASSPPSGLSYEQYF. Looking up the rest from reference TRBV9 and TRBJ2-7 gives the full variable domain: DSGVTQTPKHLITATGQRVTLRCSPRSGDLSVYWYQQSLDQGLQFLIQYYNGEERAKGNILERFSAQQFPDLHSELNLSSLELGDSALYFCASSPPSGLSYEQYFGPGTRLTVT.

The chain is built from TRBV7-9 and TRBJ2-1; no firm D call. CDR3 length: 16 residues. Trimming took off 5 bases at V and 0 bases at J, with 14 bases between the two ends. Germline V lookup: CDR1 SEHNR, CDR2 FQNEAQ (reference sequence). The CDR3 DNA is TGTGCCAGCAGCCCTCTCCGCCCTGACTCCTACAATGAGCAGTTCTTC. As protein: CASSPLRPDSYNEQFF.

This chain joins TRBV30 and TRBJ1-2; TRBD1 might be the D (5 bases). The CDR3 covers 12 residues. CDR1 is GTSNPN, CDR2 SVGIG, per germline (reference sequence). The V gene lost 8 bases and the J gene lost 0 bases, with 10 bases spanning the gap. CDR3: CARDGTNYGYTF. The CDR3 DNA reads as TGTGCCCGGGACGGCACTAACTATGGCTACACCTTC. Full variable domain (rest looked up from reference TRBV30 and TRBJ1-2): SQTIHQWPATLVQPVGSPLSLECTVEGTSNPNLYWYRQAAGRGLQLLFYSVGIGQISSEVPQNLSASRPQDRQFILSSKKLLLSDSGFYLCARDGTNYGYTFGSGTRLTVV.

The V call is TRBV10-3, the J call TRBJ2-7; the D call may be TRBD1 or TRBD2 (5 bases each). Germline-derived CDR1 and CDR2 are ENHRY and SYGVKD. Trimming cost V 6 bases and J 1 base, with 13 bases left between them. This CDR3 region has 14 residues. The CDR3 spells CAIRNPGASYEQYF. In DNA form, the CDR3 reads TGTGCCATCAGGAACCCCGGGGCTTCCTACGAGCAGTACTTC.

The V gene is TRBV18, the J gene TRBJ2-4; 14 bases fit TRBD2. V trimming: 0 bases; J trimming: 0 bases; junction bases outside the gene matches: 4. Germline CDR1 and CDR2: KGHSH and LQKENI. There are 19 residues in the CDR3. CDR3 region: CASSPPGLAGALAKNIQYF. The CDR3 DNA reads as TGTGCCAGCTCACCACCGGGACTAGCGGGGGCACTAGCCAAAAACATTCAGTACTTC.

The chain carries TRBV5-8 and TRBJ1-1; perhaps TRBD1 as D (6 bases). In germline, CDR1 is SGHTS, CDR2 YDEGEE. The V end was cut by 7 bases, the J end by 4 bases, with 14 bases between. This CDR3 has 13 amino acids. The CDR3 DNA sequence: TGTGCCAGCGGAGAAACAGGGTCCACTGAAGCTTTCTTT. Encoded protein: CASGETGSTEAFF.

This clone appeared a few times. This rearrangement joins TRBV28 to TRBJ2-7; 7 bases agree with TRBD1. V lost 7 bases to trimming and J lost 2 bases; unmatched junction nucleotides: 11. This CDR3 is built from 15 residues. Germline CDR1 is MDHEN and CDR2 is SYDVKM. The CDR3 nucleotides are TGTGCCAGCAATGGTCTGAACAGGGGACCCTACGAGCAGTACGTC. Encoded protein: CASNGLNRGPYEQYV.

This clone was found a few times. The chain employs TRBV19 and TRBJ1-3; D not resolved. The ends were cut back, 3 bases at V and 0 bases at J, with 9 bases in the middle. Germline lookup yields CDR1 LNHDA and CDR2 SQIVND (reference sequence). This CDR3 has 15 residues. CDR3 sequence (DNA): TGTGCCAGTAGTATGGTTTACATCTCTGGAAACACCATATATTTT. This sequence encodes CASSMVYISGNTIYF. Based on the CDR3 plus reference TRBV19 and TRBJ1-3, the full variable domain is DGGITQSPKYLFRKEGQNVTLSCEQNLNHDAMYWYRQDPGQGLRLIYYSQIVNDFQKGDIAEGYSVSREKKESFPLTVTSAQKNPTAFYLCASSMVYISGNTIYFGEGSWLTVV.

The genes are TRBV5-1 and TRBJ1-4; a possible D gene is TRBD1 (5 bases). The CDR3 sequence is 17 residues long. The germline V gene has CDR1 SGHRS and CDR2 YFSETQ. The V end lost 0 bases, the J end lost 8 bases, and 20 bases lay between the germline ends. The CDR3 region is CASSLGVSGRIKEKLFF. The CDR3, as DNA: TGCGCCAGCAGCTTGGGAGTTTCGGGGCGCATTAAGGAAAAACTGTTTTTT.

This clone is large in the sample. The V and J genes are TRBV13 and TRBJ1-5; 12 bases match TRBD1. J gave up 7 bases and V 4 bases, and 5 bases lay outside the gene matches. CDR1 PRHDT and CDR2 FYEKMQ come from the germline V gene (reference sequence). This CDR3 comprises 15 residues. The CDR3 region is CASSSGGTGGQPQHF. The CDR3 DNA is TGTGCCAGCAGCTCCGGGGGGACAGGGGGCCAGCCCCAGCATTTT.

In this sample, this clone turned up a few times. This chain links TRBV18 with TRBJ1-4, with no clear D. The germline gives CDR1 KGHSH, CDR2 LQKENI. Between the trimmed V and J ends, which lost 3 bases and 7 bases, there was a span of 9 bases. This CDR3 is 13 amino acids long. CDR3 in DNA: TGTGCCAGCTCACCCCGCGGGAGTGAAAAACTGTTTTTT. Translation: CASSPRGSEKLFF.

The rearrangement links TRBV27 to TRBJ2-1; perhaps TRBD2 as D (6 bases). The germline V gene has CDR1 MNHEY and CDR2 SMNVEV (reference sequence). V shed 4 bases and J shed 1 base, with 11 bases lying between them. This CDR3 is built from 15 residues. In DNA form, the CDR3 reads TGTGCCAGCAGTTCAGTGACTAGGTCCTACAATGAGCAGTTCTTC. Encoded protein: CASSSVTRSYNEQFF.

V usage is TRBV4-1 and J usage is TRBJ1-3, with D unclear. Germline assignment: CDR1 MGHRA and CDR2 YSYEKL. The CDR3 runs 17 residues. V lost 2 bases and J lost 0, with 14 bases in between. For the CDR3, the DNA is TGCGCCAGCAGCCAATCAGGCCAGCCATTCTCTGGAAACACCATATATTTT. Protein: CASSQSGQPFSGNTIYF.

DNA of the CDR3: TGTGCCAGCAGTTTATCGCTGGATGCACCTGGGGCCAACGTCCTGACTTTC. It translates to CASSLSLDAPGANVLTF. The genes are TRBV27 and TRBJ2-6; no definite D call. The CDR3 has 17 amino acids. V lost 0 bases and J lost 2, with 11 bases in between. Germline V gene sequence: CDR1 MNHEY, CDR2 SMNVEV (reference sequence).

In DNA form, the CDR3 reads TGCGCCAGCAGGCGTCAGGTCTCGAACACCGGGGAGCTGTTTTTT. It encodes CASRRQVSNTGELFF. This chain connects TRBV5-1 to TRBJ2-2; D is unresolved. CDR1 and CDR2 from the germline V gene are SGHRS and YFSETQ. The CDR3 sequence is 15 residues long. Trimming took off 5 bases at V and 0 bases at J, with 11 bases between the two ends.

The J gene is TRBJ1-5, the V gene TRBV7-9; D ambiguous. Germline CDR1 SEHNR, CDR2 FQNEAQ (reference sequence). There are 13 residues in the CDR3. Between the trimmed V and J ends, which lost 8 bases and 0 bases, there was a span of 8 bases. CDR3 region: CASGGDSNQPQHF. CDR3 nucleotides: TGTGCCAGCGGCGGTGATAGCAATCAGCCCCAGCATTTT.

This sequence joins TRBV7-2 and TRBJ2-7; D remains ambiguous. The CDR3 covers 13 residues. Trimming left V 2 bases short and J 0 bases short, with 5 bases between. Germline CDR1 is SGHTA and CDR2 is FQGNSA. CDR3 residues: CASSLSGSYEQYF. CDR3 DNA sequence: TGTGCCAGCAGCTTATCGGGCTCCTACGAGCAGTACTTC.

The CDR3, as DNA: TGTGCCAGCGGGGGGGGCAGGAATGAAAAACTGTTTTTT. This encodes CASGGGRNEKLFF. This chain links TRBV7-9 with TRBJ1-4, with TRBD1 as a possible D gene (6 bases). Germline values: CDR1 SEHNR, CDR2 FQNEAQ (reference sequence). The V end lost 8 bases, the J end lost 5 bases, and 12 bases lay between the germline ends. This CDR3 is 13 amino acids long.

V gene TRBV6-5 combines with J gene TRBJ2-1, with 8 nucleotides matching TRBD2. The V and J ends lost 6 bases and 8 bases, in that order; junction bases with no gene match: 12. The CDR3 consists of 15 residues. The germline V gene has CDR1 MNHEY and CDR2 SVGAGI. The CDR3 here is CASRELAAEGDEQFF. The CDR3 coding sequence is TGTGCCAGCAGGGAACTAGCGGCAGAAGGCGATGAGCAGTTCTTC.

V is TRBV7-9 and J is TRBJ1-5; weak D call: TRBD1 (5 bases). Germline-derived CDR1 and CDR2 are SEHNR and FQNEAQ (reference sequence). The germline V and J ends were trimmed by 3 bases and 2 bases, with 11 bases remaining between them. The CDR3 spans 15 residues. CDR3 sequence reads: CASSLDLGGNQPQHF. The CDR3 DNA follows: TGTGCCAGCAGCTTGGACTTGGGGGGCAATCAGCCCCAGCATTTT.

The J gene is TRBJ1-1, the V gene TRBV27; D remains ambiguous. This CDR3 has 13 residues. V shed 2 bases and J shed 2 bases, with 6 bases lying between them. Looked up from germline, CDR1 is MNHEY and CDR2 is SMNVEV (reference sequence). The CDR3 nucleotides read TGTGCCAGCAGTTTACAGAGAAACACTGAAGCTTTCTTT. Its translation is CASSLQRNTEAFF.

The J gene is TRBJ1-2, the V gene TRBV6-5, with 7 bases lining up with TRBD1. CDR1 MNHEY and CDR2 SVGAGI come from the germline V gene. This CDR3 spans 15 amino acids. J was trimmed by 4 bases and V by 7 bases; bases with no gene match: 12. The CDR3 nucleotides read TGTGCCAGCAATTATCTAGGGGCAGGGGGCTATGGCTACACCTTC. Amino acid sequence: CASNYLGAGGYGYTF.

The rearrangement uses TRBV2 and TRBJ1-2; D uncertain. V lost 4 bases and J lost 3, with 9 bases in between. This CDR3 comprises 13 residues. Germline-derived CDR1 and CDR2 are SNHLY and FYNNEI. CDR3: CASSGRLDYGYTF. The DNA of the CDR3 is TGTGCCAGCAGTGGGAGGCTCGACTATGGCTACACCTTC. Full variable domain (rest looked up from reference TRBV2 and TRBJ1-2): EPEVTQTPSHQVTQMGQEVILRCVPISNHLYFYWYRQILGQKVEFLVSFYNNEISEKSEIFDDQFSVERPDGSNFTLKIRSTKLEDSAMYFCASSGRLDYGYTFGSGTRLTVV.

This chain links TRBV4-3 with TRBJ2-6, with 8 bases identical to TRBD1. The germline V gene encodes CDR1 LGHNA and CDR2 YSLEER. This CDR3 has 21 amino acids. The V and J ends lost 4 bases and 0 bases, in that order; junction bases with no gene match: 17. The CDR3 reads CASSPASSGGQAFSGANVLTF. The CDR3 DNA sequence: TGCGCCAGCAGCCCTGCCTCTTCCGGGGGACAGGCCTTCTCTGGGGCCAACGTCCTGACTTTC.

The chain carries TRBV25-1 and TRBJ2-1, with 10 bases aligning to TRBD2. The germline V gene encodes CDR1 MGHDK and CDR2 SYGVNS. The CDR3 runs to 15 residues. V lost 4 bases, J lost 6 bases, and 6 bases stayed unmatched. The CDR3 is CASSGLSGGANEQFF. Here the CDR3 DNA reads TGTGCCAGCAGTGGTCTGAGCGGGGGGGCCAATGAGCAGTTCTTC. The complete variable domain, with remaining parts taken from reference TRBV25-1 and TRBJ2-1, reads EADIYQTPRYLVIGTGKKITLECSQTMGHDKMYWYQQDPGMELHLIHYSYGVNSTEKGDLSSESTVSRIRTEHFPLTLESARPSHTSQYLCASSGLSGGANEQFFGPGTRLTVL.

This clone was counted a few times. The junction and the germline gene differ at one end; a read error may be behind it. This chain joins TRBV5-6 and TRBJ1-1; D unresolved. CDR3 length equals 13 residues. Germline V CDR1 and CDR2: SGHDT, YYEEEE. CDR3 residues: CASSLARNPEAFF. CDR3 nucleotide sequence: TGTGCCAGCAGCTTGGCCCGGAACCCTGAAGCTTTCTTT.

This rearrangement joins TRBV2 to TRBJ2-2; tentative D call: TRBD1 (5 bases). This CDR3 contains 15 residues. Trimming shortened V by 6 bases and J by 6 bases, and 17 bases separated the two germline ends. CDR1 and CDR2 from the germline V gene are SNHLY and FYNNEI. The CDR3 DNA is TGTGCCAGCAGGGGCTCGTGGGGCCTGTCCGGGGAGCTGTTTTTT. This codes for CASRGSWGLSGELFF.